This T cell receptor beta chain was profiled in a study of cytomegalovirus exposure and HLA in healthy donors. With 60 Vbeta and 13 Jbeta primers, the PCR was carried out. Profiled with immunoSEQ multiplex PCR; TCRdb holds only in-frame clones, not every one. The table lists 120,000 to 150,000 clones, around four fifths of them singletons. Sequencing was done on a sample of PBMCs. The origin of this receptor is a male donor in good health and CMV-seronegative.

The CDR3 nucleotides read TGTGCCAGCAGCCGGGACAGGGTTGTCAGAGCGGGAGTAACGAACATTCAGTACTTC. Amino acid sequence: CASSRDRVVRAGVTNIQYF. The chain recombines TRBV2 with TRBJ2-4; D might be TRBD1 (9 bases). With 6 bases removed from V and 7 bases from J, the gap between germline ends came to 31 bases. CDR1 and CDR2 (germline): SNHLY, FYNNEI. This CDR3 has 19 amino acids. Full variable domain (rest looked up from reference TRBV2 and TRBJ2-4): EPEVTQTPSHQVTQMGQEVILRCVPISNHLYFYWYRQILGQKVEFLVSFYNNEISEKSEIFDDQFSVERPDGSNFTLKIRSTKLEDSAMYFCASSRDRVVRAGVTNIQYFGAGTRLSVL.